A selection of T cell receptor beta chains follows, all from one sample in a study of identical twins. TCRdb fed the 5' RACE reads into MiXCR, producing one record per CDR3 protein. The sample comprises 650,000 to 750,000 distinct CDR3 sequences, 21% of which are singletons, and approximately 4.5% rests with the top ten. These records were also assigned to another study, of T cells expressing NK-cell markers.

Sequencing used PBMCs. The receptors originated from a woman aged 18-29 years in good health. CDR3s include the opening cysteine and the closing phenylalanine or tryptophan. The order of the fields is D gene, V gene, CDR3 length, clone size, J gene, CDR3 DNA, CDR3 protein. A D gene is named only where the DNA matches it firmly. The listing skips clone size in some rows; elsewhere it reads once, few, many or a size class.

.	TRBV6-1	14	.	TRBJ2-7	TGTGCCAGCAGTCTATCCATGAGCTCCTACGAGCAGTACTTC	CASSLSMSSYEQYF
TRBD2	TRBV12-3/TRBV12-4	13	many	TRBJ2-1	TGTGCGAATACCATTGGGGGGGACAATGAGCAGTTCTTC	CANTIGGDNEQFF
TRBD2	TRBV20-1	14	few	TRBJ2-3	TGCAGTGCTCAAAGCGGGGGAAGCACAGATACGCAGTATTTT	CSAQSGGSTDTQYF
TRBD1	TRBV2	15	.	TRBJ2-7	TGTGCCAGCAGTGAGGAAGGACAGGGGTTCTACGAGCAGTACTTC	CASSEEGQGFYEQYF
.	TRBV10-3	15	.	TRBJ2-5	TGTGCCATCAGTGTCATGGGGGGCCTCCAAGAGACCCAGTACTTC	CAISVMGGLQETQYF
.	TRBV3-1	13	few	TRBJ2-5	TGTGCCAGCAGCCAGGGCAGCCAAGAGACCCAGTACTTC	CASSQGSQETQYF
.	TRBV20-1	15	many	TRBJ1-1	TGCAGTGCTAGAGGCCCAGTGGGGGGTGGCACTGAAGCTTTCTTT	CSARGPVGGGTEAFF
.	TRBV29-1	14	few	TRBJ2-5	TGCAGCGTCCTGTTTTTTCGGAACGAAGAGACCCAGTACTTC	CSVLFFRNEETQYF
TRBD1	TRBV5-6	15	few	TRBJ1-2	TGTGCCAGCAGCTTGCTCGGGACAGAGCGTGATGGCTACACCTTC	CASSLLGTERDGYTF
TRBD1	TRBV27	14	.	TRBJ2-2	TGTGCCAGCAGTAACAGGGGGCGCACCGGGGAGCTGTTTTTT	CASSNRGRTGELFF
TRBD1	TRBV6-1	14	.	TRBJ2-5	TGTGCCAGCAGACCGGGACAGGTGGGGGAGACCCAGTACTTC	CASRPGQVGETQYF
TRBD1	TRBV20-1	17	few	TRBJ2-7	TGCAGTGCTAGAGGATTCATCGGACAGGTCGTCCTGTACGAGCAGTACTTC	CSARGFIGQVVLYEQYF
TRBD2	TRBV9	14	.	TRBJ2-1	TGTGCCAGCAGCGCTAGCGGGGGGGGAAGTGAGCAGTTCTTC	CASSASGGGSEQFF
.	TRBV20-1	13	.	TRBJ2-7	TGCAGTGCTAGGGCGGACGGCCACTACGAGCAGTACTTC	CSARADGHYEQYF
.	TRBV10-3	16	.	TRBJ2-6	TGTGCCATCAATCTCGCCCCGACCTCTGGGGCCAACGTCCTGACTTTC	CAINLAPTSGANVLTF
.	TRBV20-1	14	many	TRBJ1-5	TGCAGTGCTAGGTTAGGGAGTTCAGGTCAGCCCCAGCATTTT	CSARLGSSGQPQHF
TRBD1	TRBV20-1	13	once	TRBJ1-1	TGCGCCTCAGGGGGCGCCTCGGACACTGAAGCTTTCTTT	CASGGASDTEAFF
.	TRBV11-2	15	.	TRBJ2-7	TGTGCCAGCAGCACACTAGGGGGTAGCTCCTACGAGCAGTACTTC	CASSTLGGSSYEQYF
TRBD1	TRBV20-1	13	few	TRBJ1-1	TGCAGTGCTAGAGGACGGGGGACAGGGTCAGCTTTCTTT	CSARGRGTGSAFF
.	TRBV10-3	13	few	TRBJ2-1	TGTGCCATCAGTGAGAAGGTTTACAATGAGCAGTTCTTC	CAISEKVYNEQFF
.	TRBV20-1	12	few	TRBJ2-7	TGCAGTGCTACGGGGAAAGCCTACGAGCAGTACTTC	CSATGKAYEQYF
.	TRBV20-1	14	.	TRBJ2-3	TGCAGTGCCTCCTCGGGGGTATACACAGATACGCAGTATTTT	CSASSGVYTDTQYF
.	TRBV27	11	.	TRBJ2-5	TGTGCCAGCGGATACGCAGAGACCCAGTACTTC	CASGYAETQYF
.	TRBV20-1	12	.	TRBJ2-3	TGCAGTGCTCAGTCGGGGCCAGATACGCAGTATTTT	CSAQSGPDTQYF
TRBD2	TRBV6-1	13	few	TRBJ2-7	TGTGCCAGCACTAGCGGGGACTCCTACGAGCAGTACTTC	CASTSGDSYEQYF
.	TRBV11-1	20	few	TRBJ2-5	TGTGCCAGCAGCTCCCCGGAGCGGACAGGACTATCCCGCGAGGCCGAGACCCAGTACTTC	CASSSPERTGLSREAETQYF
TRBD2	TRBV5-1	13	.	TRBJ2-1	TGCGCCAGTAGCACTAGCGGGAGTAATGAGCAGTTCTTC	CASSTSGSNEQFF
TRBD1	TRBV5-1	16	many	TRBJ2-1	TGCGCCAGCAGCTTGGCCGAGGGCAGGGGGAAAGGTGAGCAGTTCTTC	CASSLAEGRGKGEQFF